This T cell receptor beta chain was profiled in a study of regulatory T cells in long-lasting Graves disease. Time point indicated: newly diagnosed GD, antithyroid drugs for less than 3 months. TCR sequences were obtained from RNA taken from PBMCs. The CDR3 runs 16 residues. From germline, CDR1 is DFQATT and CDR2 SNEGSKA (reference sequence). Trimming took 6 bases from V and 4 from J; bases not matched to a gene: 9. iRepertoire HTBI primers and Arm-PCR of CDR3 regions built TCR beta libraries. MiXCR was run by TCRdb on the multiplex PCR reads, yielding one entry per CDR3 protein. The data contain roughly 320,000 distinct CDR3 sequences, 16% of them singletons. The sample was also linked to a second study, of T cells in Graves' hyperthyroidism and ophthalmopathy.

The clonotype was recovered from a man aged 35 to 55 with Graves disease. V gene TRBV20-1 combines with J gene TRBJ2-3, with TRBD2 matching 14 bases. The input for sequencing was peripheral blood mononuclear cells (PBMCs), taken at new diagnosis, from a patient treated with antithyroid drugs. The CDR3 nucleotides are TGCAGTGCGACTAGCGGGGGGGCCGAAAGTGCAGATACGCAGTATTTT. Translation: CSATSGGAESADTQYF.